One TCR beta chain is described in this entry. Its specific antigen is unknown. One junction end disagrees with the germline gene, perhaps due to a read error. Additional DNA sequences in this sample encode the identical CDR3. This sample is part of a study of T cell therapy after organ transplantation (dated by TCRdb to between 2018 and 2020). Turning to the overall study: Therapy products were autologous CMV-specific T cells expanded in vitro for 2 to 3 weeks with a peptide pool of 30 HLA class I and II CMV epitopes. Of the roughly 10 patients, eight were classified as clinical responders and two were classified as nonresponders. Short-term post-therapy blood samples were collected 4 to 8 weeks after completion of therapy. Up to 6 T cell doses were administered to patients every 2 weeks, and patients were monitored for approximately 30 weeks after therapy was completed. A follow-up TRBV repertoire analysis was performed on an open-label phase I trial of autologous CMV-specific adoptive T cell therapy in solid-organ transplant recipients. Across 2 to 6 intravenous infusions, patients got a median of 1.92 x 10^8 CMV-specific T cells. Long-term post-therapy samples were available for only about 75% of the 10 patients. Results the study describes overall, beyond this receptor: Because the cohort was small, confounders such as concurrent antirejection and antiviral medications could not be assessed. Marked pretherapy clonal expansions with minimal repertoire change after therapy were observed in nonresponders. The small number of expansions detected in nonresponders may be due to reduced sample coverage caused by poor CD8+ T cell yield. Reconstitution after therapy appeared to include not only transferred clonotypes but also endogenous clonotypes that had not been detected in the therapy products. The fold change in CD8 clonality after therapy was inversely correlated with pretherapy clonality, which suggests that less biased repertoires were more open to remodeling.

According to the germline V gene, CDR1 reads MNHEY and CDR2 reads SVGAGI. Its CDR3 holds 12 amino acids, cysteine through phenylalanine. Kept here is only the CDR3 DNA, which spans 36 bases and is read in frame from base 1. The time point label here, explained by the study, means: 4-8 weeks after completion of therapy. The patients had received solid-organ transplants and had drug-resistant/recurrent cytomegalovirus. Around 10 people from the trial were chosen for repertoire analysis because post-therapy peripheral blood mononuclear cells were available from them. Viable CD3+CD8+CD4- lymphocytes were isolated from PBMCs by sorting on a BD FACSAria III. The Qiagen DNeasy Kit was used to extract genomic DNA from the sorted cells. Using the immunoSEQ two-step, bias-controlled multiplex PCR assay, TRB CDR3 regions were amplified from genomic DNA. CDR3 libraries were sequenced on an Illumina NextSeq 500. In the original analysis: The immunoSEQ Analyzer platform was used for initial alignment and bioinformatics, including bias normalization against synthetic CDR3 analogs. Annotation of V, D and J genes followed the definitions in the IMGT database. VDJtools version 1.1.10 and the R package tcR version 2.2.1.11 were used with default settings for further TRBV analyses. GLIPH analysis was performed with version 1.0 using default settings. To test for significant clonotype frequency changes in CDR3 sequences with at least 5 reads, a 2-sided binomial test with Benjamini-Hochberg correction (alpha = 0.01) was used. This is the immuneACCESS table as TCRdb keeps it, with only in-frame sequences that have V and J called. A part of the clones is gone; compared with another copy, unresolved V genes explain less than half, and the rest is unexplained. V, J and clone size are taken as reported in that table, and D and trimming were inferred from the DNA itself. Within this sample are about 6,000 clones, with roughly 74% of them counted one time only. Under 30% of the sample rests with the top ten.

The V gene is TRBV6-5 and the J gene is TRBJ1-2; TRBD1 could be the D gene, as 5 bases match. The sequence came from a human patient who had received a solid organ transplant and had CMV disease. Some T cells seen after a transplant may have their origin in the graft donor. The sample in question was CD8+ T cells from blood, obtained after autologous CMV-specific T cell therapy. The DNA is TGTGCCATCAGTGAGGCACAGGATGGCTACACCTTC. It encodes CAISEAQDGYTF.